What follows are 4 T cell receptor beta chains derived from one specimen sequenced in a study of cytomegalovirus exposure and HLA in healthy donors (dated by TCRdb to about 2017). The library was generated by the immunoSEQ multiplex PCR assay. TCRdb's version of the immuneACCESS table is confined to in-frame rearrangements and falls short of the full clone set. An unresolved V gene accounts for under half of the shortfall where checked; the remainder is of unknown origin. A total of some 130,000 clones appear in this sample, roughly 89% of them only once. Jointly, the top ten make up about 1.2% of the sample. Material for sequencing was PBMCs. The receptors were gathered from a woman under 30 in good health and CMV-seronegative.

In DNA, the CDR3 is TGTGCCAGCAGTTACGGGGACACAACCTACGAGCAGTACTTC. The encoded protein is CASSYGDTTYEQYF. The chain couples TRBV7-6 to TRBJ2-7; possible D gene TRBD1, 6 bases. CDR3 length equals 14 residues. Germline V gives CDR1 SGHVS, CDR2 FNYEAQ. V lost 6 bases and J 2 bases, leaving 14 bases between the germline ends.

V gene TRBV7-9 combines with J gene TRBJ1-4; D is unresolved. In germline, CDR1 is SEHNR, CDR2 FQNEAQ (reference sequence). V lost 4 bases and J lost 8, with 11 bases in between. CDR3 length equals 13 residues. DNA of the CDR3: TGTGCCAGCAGCTCCCTGGCGGGGGAAAAACTGTTTTTT. Protein sequence: CASSSLAGEKLFF.

The V gene is TRBV6-5, the J gene TRBJ1-1, with D hard to call. Trimming cost V 7 bases and J 0 bases, with 9 bases left between them. Germline V gene data show CDR1 as MNHEY and CDR2 as SVGAGI. The CDR3 is made up of 13 amino acids. CDR3 bases: TGTGCCAGCACATACACCTTGAACACTGAAGCTTTCTTT. Translation: CASTYTLNTEAFF.

V and J are TRBV5-1 and TRBJ1-2, with unresolved D. Germline CDR1 and CDR2: SGHRS and YFSETQ. Trimming removed 1 base at V and 7 bases at J, with 14 bases between. The CDR3 is made up of 14 amino acids. CDR3 protein: CASSLFYVGVGYTF. CDR3 bases: TGCGCCAGCAGCTTGTTTTATGTCGGGGTTGGCTACACCTTC.